The subject of this entry is one TCR beta chain. This specimen comes from a study of blood T cell repertoires in COVID-19. Background on the study: Samples of COVID-19 (acute and convalescent) were obtained from the United States, Italy and Spain. The analysed material was cDNA or gDNA that came from T cells, B-cell-depleted T cells, or PBMCs.

As processed by the authors: From reference gene primer amplification, estimates of nucleated cell counts were derived. Measured with immunoSEQ multiplex PCR; TCRdb has only the in-frame clones, and not every one. V and J calls plus clone size are reproduced from that table; the DNA served to infer D and trimming. The sample comprises 55,000 to 75,000 clones, around 82% of which are singletons, and roughly 15% rests with the top ten. Sequenced: peripheral blood. This clonotype originated in a man older than 75 with active COVID-19.

CDR3 in DNA: TGTGCCAGCAGCGCCCCTTCAACCGTGAGGCAAGAGACCCAGTACTTC. Its protein is CASSAPSTVRQETQYF. The J gene is TRBJ2-5, the V gene TRBV9; no clear D. V gave up 3 bases and J gave up 2 bases, with 17 bases separating them. Germline CDR1 is SGDLS and CDR2 is YYNGEE. This CDR3 is built from 16 residues.